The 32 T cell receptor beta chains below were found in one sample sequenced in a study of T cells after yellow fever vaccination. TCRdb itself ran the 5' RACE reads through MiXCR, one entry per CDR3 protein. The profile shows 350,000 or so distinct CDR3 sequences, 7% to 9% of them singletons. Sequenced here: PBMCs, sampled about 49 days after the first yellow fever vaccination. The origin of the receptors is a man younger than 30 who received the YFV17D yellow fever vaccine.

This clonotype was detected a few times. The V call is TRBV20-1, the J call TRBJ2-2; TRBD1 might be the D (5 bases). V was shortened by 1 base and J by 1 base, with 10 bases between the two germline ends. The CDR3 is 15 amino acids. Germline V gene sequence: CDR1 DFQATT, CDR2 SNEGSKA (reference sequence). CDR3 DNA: TGCAGTGCTAGAGCGGCCCAGGGGAACACCGGGGAGCTGTTTTTT. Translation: CSARAAQGNTGELFF.

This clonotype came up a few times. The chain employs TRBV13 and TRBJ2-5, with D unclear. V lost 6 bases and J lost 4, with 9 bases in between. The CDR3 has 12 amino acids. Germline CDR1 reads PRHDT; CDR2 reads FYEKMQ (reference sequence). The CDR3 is CASRGSAETQYF. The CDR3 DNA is TGTGCCAGCAGAGGGTCAGCAGAGACCCAGTACTTC.

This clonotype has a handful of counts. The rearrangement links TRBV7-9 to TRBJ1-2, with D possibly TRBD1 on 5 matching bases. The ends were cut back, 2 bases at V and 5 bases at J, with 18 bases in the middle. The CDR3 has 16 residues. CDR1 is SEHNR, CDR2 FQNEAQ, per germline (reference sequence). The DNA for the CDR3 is TGTGCCAGCAGCTTAACGGGGGTTGCGGTGATGTATGGCTACACCTTC. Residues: CASSLTGVAVMYGYTF.

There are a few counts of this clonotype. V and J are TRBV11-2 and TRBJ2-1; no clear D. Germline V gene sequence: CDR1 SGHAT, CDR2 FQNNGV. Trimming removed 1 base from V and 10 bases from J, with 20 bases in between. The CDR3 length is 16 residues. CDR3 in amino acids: CASSLVFRQSVGEQFF. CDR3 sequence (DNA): TGTGCCAGCAGCTTAGTTTTCAGGCAATCCGTGGGAGAGCAGTTCTTC.

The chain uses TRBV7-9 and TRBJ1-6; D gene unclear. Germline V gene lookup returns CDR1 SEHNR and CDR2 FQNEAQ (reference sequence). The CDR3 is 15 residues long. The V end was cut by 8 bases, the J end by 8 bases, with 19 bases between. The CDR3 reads CASAGRGVGYSPLHF. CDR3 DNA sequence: TGTGCCAGCGCCGGCCGGGGAGTCGGATATTCACCCCTCCACTTT.

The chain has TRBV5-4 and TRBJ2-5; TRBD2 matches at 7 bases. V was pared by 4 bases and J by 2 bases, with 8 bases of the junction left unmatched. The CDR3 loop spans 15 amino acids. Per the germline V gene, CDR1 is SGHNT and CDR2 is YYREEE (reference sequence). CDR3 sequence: CASSGGGLSQETQYF. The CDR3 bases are TGTGCCAGCAGCGGGGGGGGACTGTCTCAAGAGACCCAGTACTTC.

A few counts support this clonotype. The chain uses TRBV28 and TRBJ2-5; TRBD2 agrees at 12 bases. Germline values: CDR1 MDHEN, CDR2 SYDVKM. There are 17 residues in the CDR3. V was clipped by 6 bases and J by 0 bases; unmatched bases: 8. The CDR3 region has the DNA TGTGCCAGCAGATCCGGACTAGCGGGGAGAAACCAAGAGACCCAGTACTTC. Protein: CASRSGLAGRNQETQYF.

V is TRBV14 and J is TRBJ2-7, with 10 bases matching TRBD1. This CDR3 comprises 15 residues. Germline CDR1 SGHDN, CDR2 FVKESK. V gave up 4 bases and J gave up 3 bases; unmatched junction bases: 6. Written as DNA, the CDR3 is TGTGCCAGCAGCCCCTGGACAGGGGGATACTACGAGCAGTACTTC. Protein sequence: CASSPWTGGYYEQYF.

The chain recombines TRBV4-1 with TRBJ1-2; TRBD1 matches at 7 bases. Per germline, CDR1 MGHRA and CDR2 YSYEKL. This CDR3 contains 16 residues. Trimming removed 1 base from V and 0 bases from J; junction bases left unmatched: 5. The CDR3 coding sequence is TGCGCCAGCAGCCAAGGGGACAGCCCCACTAACTATGGCTACACCTTC. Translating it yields CASSQGDSPTNYGYTF.

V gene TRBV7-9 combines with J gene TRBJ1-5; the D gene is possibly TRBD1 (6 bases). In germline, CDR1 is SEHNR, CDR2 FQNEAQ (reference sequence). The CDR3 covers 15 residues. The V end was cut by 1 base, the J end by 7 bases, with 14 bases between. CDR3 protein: CASSLETDSGQPQHF. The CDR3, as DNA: TGTGCCAGCAGCTTAGAAACGGACAGCGGGCAGCCCCAGCATTTT.

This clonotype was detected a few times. CDR3 nucleotides: TGCAGTGCTAGCCGGAGGTGGGACACCGGGGAGCTGTTTTTT. This translates into CSASRRWDTGELFF. The rearrangement uses TRBV20-1 and TRBJ2-2; a weak D match, TRBD2 (5 bases). The CDR3 consists of 14 residues. Germline CDR1 reads DFQATT; CDR2 reads SNEGSKA (reference sequence). V lost 3 bases, J lost 3 bases, and 11 bases lay in between.

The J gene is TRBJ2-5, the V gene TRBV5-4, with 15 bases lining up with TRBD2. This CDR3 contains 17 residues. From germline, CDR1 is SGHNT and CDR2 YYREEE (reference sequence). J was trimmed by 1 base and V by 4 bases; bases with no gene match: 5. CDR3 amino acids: CASSPGTSGRIQETQYF. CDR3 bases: TGTGCCAGCAGCCCCGGGACTAGCGGGAGGATCCAAGAGACCCAGTACTTC. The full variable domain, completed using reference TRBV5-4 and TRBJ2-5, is ETGVTQSPTHLIKTRGQQVTLRCSSQSGHNTVSWYQQALGQGPQFIFQYYREEENGRGNFPPRFSGLQFPNYSSELNVNALELDDSALYLCASSPGTSGRIQETQYFGPGTRLLVL.

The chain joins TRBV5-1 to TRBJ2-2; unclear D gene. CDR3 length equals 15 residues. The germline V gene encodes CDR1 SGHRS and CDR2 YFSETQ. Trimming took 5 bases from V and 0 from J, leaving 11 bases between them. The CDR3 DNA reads TGCGCCAGCAGGCACCGGGTCACGAACACCGGGGAGCTGTTTTTT. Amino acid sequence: CASRHRVTNTGELFF. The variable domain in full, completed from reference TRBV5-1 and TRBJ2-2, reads KAGVTQTPRYLIKTRGQQVTLSCSPISGHRSVSWYQQTPGQGLQFLFEYFSETQRNKGNFPGRFSGRQFSNSRSEMNVSTLELGDSALYLCASRHRVTNTGELFFGEGSRLTVL.

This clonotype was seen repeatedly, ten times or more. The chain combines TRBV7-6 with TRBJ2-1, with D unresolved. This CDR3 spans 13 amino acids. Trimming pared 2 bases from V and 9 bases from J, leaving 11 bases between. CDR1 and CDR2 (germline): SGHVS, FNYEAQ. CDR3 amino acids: CASSLLRSSEQFF. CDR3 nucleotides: TGTGCCAGCAGCTTATTGCGGAGTTCTGAGCAGTTCTTC.

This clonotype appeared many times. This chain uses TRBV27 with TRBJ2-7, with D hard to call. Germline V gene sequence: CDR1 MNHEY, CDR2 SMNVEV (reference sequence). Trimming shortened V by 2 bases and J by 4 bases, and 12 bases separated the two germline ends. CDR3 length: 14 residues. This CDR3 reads CASSLGPGAYEQYV. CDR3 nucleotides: TGTGCCAGCAGTTTAGGTCCGGGTGCTTACGAGCAGTACGTC.

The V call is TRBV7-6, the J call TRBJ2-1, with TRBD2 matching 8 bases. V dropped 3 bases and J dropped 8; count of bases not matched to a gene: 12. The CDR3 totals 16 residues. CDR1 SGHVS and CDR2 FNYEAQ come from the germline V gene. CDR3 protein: CASSFGLAGGEDEQFF. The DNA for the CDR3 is TGTGCCAGCAGCTTCGGGCTAGCCGGGGGGGAGGATGAGCAGTTCTTC.

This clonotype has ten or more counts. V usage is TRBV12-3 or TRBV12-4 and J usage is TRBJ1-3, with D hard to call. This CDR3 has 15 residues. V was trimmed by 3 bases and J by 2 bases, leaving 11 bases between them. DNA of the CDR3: TGTGCCAGCAGTTTCTTCATTAGCCCTGGAAACACCATATATTTT. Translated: CASSFFISPGNTIYF.

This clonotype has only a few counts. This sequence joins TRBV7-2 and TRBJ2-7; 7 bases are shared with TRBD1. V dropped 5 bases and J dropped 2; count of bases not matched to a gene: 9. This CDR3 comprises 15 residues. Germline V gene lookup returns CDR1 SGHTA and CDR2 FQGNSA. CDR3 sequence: CASSRVETGTYEQYF. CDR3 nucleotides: TGTGCCAGCAGCCGAGTTGAGACAGGGACCTACGAGCAGTACTTC.

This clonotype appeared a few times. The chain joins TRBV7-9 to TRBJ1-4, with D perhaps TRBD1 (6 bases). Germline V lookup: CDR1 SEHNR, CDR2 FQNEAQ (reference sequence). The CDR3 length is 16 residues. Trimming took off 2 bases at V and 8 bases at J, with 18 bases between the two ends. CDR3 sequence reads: CASSLLAGARAEKLFF. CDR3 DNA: TGTGCCAGCAGCTTACTTGCGGGGGCCAGGGCCGAAAAACTGTTTTTT.

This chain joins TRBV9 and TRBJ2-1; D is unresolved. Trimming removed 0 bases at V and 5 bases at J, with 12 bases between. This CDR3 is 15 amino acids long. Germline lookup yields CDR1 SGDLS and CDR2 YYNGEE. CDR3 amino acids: CASSVVSGYHNEQFF. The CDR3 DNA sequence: TGTGCCAGCAGCGTAGTGTCCGGGTACCACAATGAGCAGTTCTTC.

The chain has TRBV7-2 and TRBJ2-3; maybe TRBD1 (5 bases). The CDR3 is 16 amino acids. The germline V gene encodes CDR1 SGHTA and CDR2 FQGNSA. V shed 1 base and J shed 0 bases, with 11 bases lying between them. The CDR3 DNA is TGTGCCAGCAGCTTAGAAACAGGCTCTAGCACAGATACGCAGTATTTT. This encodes CASSLETGSSTDTQYF.

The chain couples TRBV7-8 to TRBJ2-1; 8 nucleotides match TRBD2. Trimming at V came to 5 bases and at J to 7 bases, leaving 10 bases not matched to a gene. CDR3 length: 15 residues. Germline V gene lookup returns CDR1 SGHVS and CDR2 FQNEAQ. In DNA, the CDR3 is TGTGCCAGCAGCCCAACCTTCTCGGGAGGGAATGAGCAGTTCTTC. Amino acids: CASSPTFSGGNEQFF.

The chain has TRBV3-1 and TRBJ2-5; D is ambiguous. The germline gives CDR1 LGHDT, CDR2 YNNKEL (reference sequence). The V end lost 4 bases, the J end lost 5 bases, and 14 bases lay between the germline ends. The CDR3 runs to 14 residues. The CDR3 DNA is TGTGCCAGCAGCCCTCGGACGGTCCGGGAGACCCAGTACTTC. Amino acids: CASSPRTVRETQYF.

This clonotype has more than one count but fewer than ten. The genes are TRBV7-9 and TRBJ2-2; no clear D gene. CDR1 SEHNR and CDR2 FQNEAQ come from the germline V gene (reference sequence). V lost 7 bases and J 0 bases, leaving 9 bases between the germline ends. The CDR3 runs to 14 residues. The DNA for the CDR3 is TGTGCCAGCATGGTGGGGACGAACACCGGGGAGCTGTTTTTT. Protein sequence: CASMVGTNTGELFF.

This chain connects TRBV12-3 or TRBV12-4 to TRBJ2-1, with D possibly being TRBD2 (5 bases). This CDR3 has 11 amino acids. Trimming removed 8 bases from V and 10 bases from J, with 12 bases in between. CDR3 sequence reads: CASQVAYEQFF. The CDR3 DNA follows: TGTGCCAGCCAGGTAGCGTACGAGCAGTTCTTC.

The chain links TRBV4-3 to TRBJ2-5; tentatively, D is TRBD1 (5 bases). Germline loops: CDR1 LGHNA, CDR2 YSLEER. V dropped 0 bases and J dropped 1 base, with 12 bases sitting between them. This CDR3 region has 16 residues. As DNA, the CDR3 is TGCGCCAGCAGCCAAGATGTCGGCCAGGGCCAAGAGACCCAGTACTTC. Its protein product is CASSQDVGQGQETQYF.

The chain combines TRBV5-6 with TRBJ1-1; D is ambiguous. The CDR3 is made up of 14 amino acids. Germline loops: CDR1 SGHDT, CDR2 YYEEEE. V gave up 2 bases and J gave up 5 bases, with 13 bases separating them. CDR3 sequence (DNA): TGTGCCAGCAGCTTCTTCGGGAAGACAACTGAAGCTTTCTTT. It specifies CASSFFGKTTEAFF.

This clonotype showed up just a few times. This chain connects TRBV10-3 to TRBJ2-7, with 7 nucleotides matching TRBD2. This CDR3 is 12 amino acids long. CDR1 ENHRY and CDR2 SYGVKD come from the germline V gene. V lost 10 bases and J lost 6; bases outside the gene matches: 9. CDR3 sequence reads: CATRGSGGEQYV. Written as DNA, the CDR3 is TGTGCCACCCGGGGATCGGGGGGCGAGCAGTACGTC.

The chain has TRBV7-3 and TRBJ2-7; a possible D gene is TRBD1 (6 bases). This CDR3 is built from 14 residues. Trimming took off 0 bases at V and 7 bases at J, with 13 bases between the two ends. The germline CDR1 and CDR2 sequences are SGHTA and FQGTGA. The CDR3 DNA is TGTGCCAGCAGCTTAACGGGACACTACCGGGAGCAGTACTTC. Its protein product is CASSLTGHYREQYF.

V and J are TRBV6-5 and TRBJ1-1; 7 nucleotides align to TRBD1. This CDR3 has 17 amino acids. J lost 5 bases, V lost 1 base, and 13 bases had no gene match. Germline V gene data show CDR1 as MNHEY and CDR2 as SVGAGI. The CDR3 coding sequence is TGTGCCAGCAGTTACTGGTCAGGGGGACGAAGTTGGACTGAAGCTTTCTTT. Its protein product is CASSYWSGGRSWTEAFF.

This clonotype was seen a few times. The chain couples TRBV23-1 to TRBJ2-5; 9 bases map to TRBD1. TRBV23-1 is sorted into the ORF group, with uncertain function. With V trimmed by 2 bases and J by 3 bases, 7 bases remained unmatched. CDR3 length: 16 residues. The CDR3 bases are TGCGCCAGCAGTCAACCGCCGGGACAGGGAAAAGAGACCCAGTACTTC. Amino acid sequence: CASSQPPGQGKETQYF.

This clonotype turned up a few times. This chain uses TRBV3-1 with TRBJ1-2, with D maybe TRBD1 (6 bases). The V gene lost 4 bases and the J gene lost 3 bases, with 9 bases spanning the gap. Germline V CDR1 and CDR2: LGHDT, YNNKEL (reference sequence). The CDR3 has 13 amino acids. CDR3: CASSLTGYYGYTF. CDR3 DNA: TGTGCCAGCAGCCTCACAGGGTACTATGGCTACACCTTC.